This note documents a single T cell receptor beta chain sequence. Methods used by the authors: The assay estimated nucleated cells by amplifying reference gene primers. The assay was immunoSEQ multiplex PCR, and TCRdb's table has in-frame clones only and misses some. V and J calls and clone size come straight from that table; D and trimming were deduced from the DNA. This sample has roughly 70,000 clones, with about four fifths found just once. Germline V gene data show CDR1 as SGHNT and CDR2 as YENEEA. The CDR3 extends over 14 amino acids. This sample is drawn from a study of blood T cell repertoires in COVID-19. Study-wide context: COVID-19 samples, acute and convalescent, were from the United States, Italy and Spain. Sample material is recorded as cDNA or gDNA derived from T cells, B-cell-depleted T cells, or PBMCs.

V and J are TRBV11-3 and TRBJ1-1, with D unresolved. This clonotype was obtained from a man in his 60s with COVID-19, enrolled during active disease. Material for sequencing was peripheral blood. The CDR3 nucleotides read TGTGCAACTAGTATGGCGGTGAGAAACACTGAAGCTTTCTTT. This codes for CATSMAVRNTEAFF.